The 14 T cell receptor beta chains given below trace back to one sample, sequenced in a study of breast tumors, draining lymph nodes, adjacent tissues. Via MiXCR, TCRdb re-called the multiplex PCR reads, giving one row per CDR3 protein. The data contain more than 250,000 distinct CDR3 sequences, roughly 31% of them singletons. Samples came from axillary lymph nodes draining the breast cancer. The sample consisted of axillary lymph node tissue. The receptors stem from a female donor with breast cancer. Some clones in this sample may be carry-over from other donors' samples.

This clonotype has ten or more counts. This chain uses TRBV2 with TRBJ1-2, with TRBD1 identical over 12 bases. Germline-derived CDR1 and CDR2 are SNHLY and FYNNEI. The CDR3 loop spans 19 amino acids. Trimming removed 4 bases from V and 0 bases from J; junction bases left unmatched: 12. DNA of the CDR3: TGTGCCAGCAGTGGACAATCCGGGACAGGGGGCTTGACTAACTATGGCTACACCTTC. This translates into CASSGQSGTGGLTNYGYTF.

Concerning this clonotype: A read error is possible here, since a much larger clone lies one base away. This chain joins TRBV5-8 and TRBJ1-3; a possible D gene is TRBD1 (5 bases). The length of the CDR3 is 14 residues. The V gene's germline CDR1 is SGHTS and CDR2 YDEGEE. CDR3 DNA: TGTGCCAGCAGCCGCCGGGACGGAGGAAACGCCATATATTTT. The encoded protein is CASSRRDGGNAIYF. The complete variable domain, with remaining parts taken from reference TRBV5-8 and TRBJ1-3, reads EAGVTQSPTHLIKTRGQQATLRCSPISGHTSVYWYQQALGLGLQFLLWYDEGEERNRGNFPPRFSGRQFPNYSSELNVNALELEDSALYLCASSRRDGGNAIYFGEGSWLTVV.

There are many counts of this clonotype. V and J are TRBV29-1 and TRBJ2-5; 8 bases are a match to TRBD1. Trimming at V came to 2 bases and at J to 7 bases, leaving 6 bases not matched to a gene. CDR1 SQVTM and CDR2 ANQGSEA come from the germline V gene. This CDR3 is built from 13 residues. In DNA form, the CDR3 reads TGCAGCGTTGAACAGGGGGCGGGTGGGACCCAGTACTTC. Residues: CSVEQGAGGTQYF.

The sample holds many counts of this clonotype. V is TRBV6-6 and J is TRBJ1-6, with a tentative D call TRBD1 (6 bases). The CDR3 has 18 residues. Deletions cut 6 bases from V and 2 bases from J, with 20 bases between. Germline CDR1 and CDR2: MNHNY and SVGAGI (reference sequence). CDR3 loop: CASSHPGQRGAYNSPLHF. For the CDR3, the DNA is TGTGCCAGCAGCCACCCGGGGCAAAGGGGGGCCTATAATTCACCCCTCCACTTT.

In its sample, this clonotype was seen a few times. The chain links TRBV28 to TRBJ2-5; D ambiguous. This CDR3 has 13 amino acids. The germline gives CDR1 MDHEN, CDR2 SYDVKM. The ends were cut back, 8 bases at V and 0 bases at J, with 10 bases in the middle. CDR3 nucleotides: TGTGCCAGCGAAAACGCTAACCAAGAGACCCAGTACTTC. Translated, it gives CASENANQETQYF.

As to this clonotype: With a much larger clone just one base away, this may be a read error. The V gene is TRBV5-1, the J gene TRBJ2-1; 11 bases fit TRBD2. This CDR3 has 18 amino acids. Germline lookup yields CDR1 SGHRS and CDR2 YFSETQ. The CDR3 loop is CASSFSMTLAGGYNERFF. The CDR3 DNA is TGCGCCAGCAGCTTTTCTATGACGCTAGCGGGAGGATACAATGAGCGGTTCTTC. The full variable domain, in which reference TRBV5-1 and TRBJ2-1 provide the parts outside the CDR3, is KAGVTQTPRYLIKTRGQQVTLSCSPISGHRSVSWYQQTPGQGLQFLFEYFSETQRNKGNFPGRFSGRQFSNSRSEMNVSTLELGDSALYLCASSFSMTLAGGYNERFFGPGTRLTVL.

This sequence joins TRBV6-5 and TRBJ2-7; TRBD2 matches at 10 bases. The CDR3 runs 15 residues. Germline CDR1 is MNHEY and CDR2 is SVGAGI. J lost 3 bases, V lost 5 bases, and 7 bases had no gene match. CDR3 in DNA: TGTGCCAGCAGTCCACCGGGACTAGCGAGCTACGAGCAGTACTTC. Residues: CASSPPGLASYEQYF.

This clonotype has a count of ten or more. This chain links TRBV14 with TRBJ2-7; D may be TRBD2 (5 bases). V was pared by 2 bases and J by 0 bases, with 11 bases between. This CDR3 region has 15 residues. CDR1 and CDR2 from the germline V gene are SGHDN and FVKESK. In nucleotides, the CDR3 is TGTGCCAGCAGCCAATTATCCGGGGTCTCCTACGAGCAGTACTTC. Its translation is CASSQLSGVSYEQYF.

For this clonotype: A much larger clone differs from this one at a single base, so this may be a read error. The V and J genes are TRBV20-1 and TRBJ1-5, with D possibly TRBD1 on 5 matching bases. This CDR3 is 14 amino acids long. Germline assignment: CDR1 DFQATT and CDR2 SNEGSKA (reference sequence). CDR3 region: CSASPTVDNPPQHF. CDR3 coding DNA: TGCAGTGCTAGCCCGACAGTGGACAATCCGCCCCAGCATTTT.

Details on this clonotype: It may be a read error: a sequence one base away is much more abundant. The chain uses TRBV5-1 and TRBJ2-7, with D maybe TRBD1 (7 bases). Germline assignment: CDR1 SGHRS and CDR2 YFSETQ. V was shortened by 1 base and J by 1 base, with 15 bases between the two germline ends. The length of the CDR3 is 16 residues. The CDR3 loop is CASSLKEGAESYEQYF. DNA of the CDR3: TGCGCCAGCAGCTTGAAGGAGGGGGCAGAGTCCTACGAGCAGTACTTC.

In this sample, this clonotype turned up many times. The chain uses TRBV6-6 and TRBJ1-5; possibly TRBD1 for D (5 bases). CDR3 length: 16 residues. Germline assignment: CDR1 MNHNY and CDR2 SVGAGI (reference sequence). The V gene lost 4 bases and the J gene lost 7 bases, with 20 bases spanning the gap. DNA of the CDR3: TGTGCCAGCAGTTCGCCTCAGGGCAGCGGCGGCCAGCCCCAGCATTTT. Residues: CASSSPQGSGGQPQHF.

This clonotype was counted ten times or more. This chain uses TRBV30 with TRBJ1-6, with D possibly being TRBD1 (5 bases). Trimming removed 0 bases from V and 0 bases from J, with 6 bases in between. CDR3 length: 15 amino acids. Germline values: CDR1 GTSNPN, CDR2 SVGIG (reference sequence). CDR3 amino acids: CAWSVDSSYNSPLHF. The CDR3 nucleotides are TGTGCCTGGAGTGTTGACAGCTCCTATAATTCACCCCTCCACTTT.

Comment on this clonotype: A read error may be the cause here, since a much bigger clone is one base away. The conserved closing phenylalanine or tryptophan is absent in this CDR3, likely reflecting a read error. The chain joins TRBV9 to TRBJ2-1, with D perhaps matching TRBD2 (6 bases). This CDR3 contains 13 residues. Germline assignment: CDR1 SGDLS and CDR2 YYNGEE. Between the trimmed V and J ends, which lost 0 bases and 6 bases, there was a span of 7 bases. CDR3 sequence reads: CASSVGLGNEQFS. The CDR3 DNA reads as TGTGCCAGCAGCGTAGGACTAGGCAATGAGCAGTTCTCC.

The sample holds many counts of this clonotype. This rearrangement joins TRBV7-2 to TRBJ2-1, with TRBD2 identical over 7 bases. Unmatched junction bases numbered 13, after V lost 5 bases and J lost 9 bases. The CDR3 has 15 amino acids. Germline lookup yields CDR1 SGHTA and CDR2 FQGNSA. CDR3 loop: CASSPPGRAGGEQFF. Written as DNA, the CDR3 is TGTGCCAGCAGCCCCCCTGGGAGGGCGGGTGGTGAGCAGTTCTTC.